This T cell receptor (beta chain) comes out of a study of molecular identifiers for immune sequencing clone quantification. Study at large: In replicates, the authors split RNA from approximately 22,000 or 94,000 naive CD8 cells five ways and sequenced four.

CDR1 is MDHEN, CDR2 SYDVKM, per germline. The CDR3 runs 14 residues. V was cut by 5 bases and J by 0 bases, with 10 bases left in between. The authors built bulk TCR libraries by previously described methods with listed TCR primers. TCRdb processed the PCR reads anew with MiXCR; each CDR3 protein has one entry. Here the sample spans around 320,000 distinct CDR3 sequences, roughly 24% being singletons. The sample holds many counts of this clonotype. Its antigen is not identified. Study-wide findings and caveats: Underestimation of highly expanded clone sizes could arise where identical TCR molecules share a barcode.

Naive CD8 T cells, phenotype CD8+CD4-CCR7+CD45RA+, were sorted. The chain joins TRBV28 to TRBJ1-1; D is ambiguous. The receptor's source is a human donor in good health. Some libraries in this study had Jurkat cell RNA spiked in. The sample was naive CD8+ T cells from blood, with Jurkat cell RNA spiked in. The subset denotes: FACS-sorted CD8+CD4-CCR7+CD45RA+ naive T cells. CDR3 bases: TGTGCCAGCAGTCTCAGTCAGATGAACACTGAAGCTTTCTTT. Translated, it gives CASSLSQMNTEAFF. The variable domain in full, with the rest retrieved from reference TRBV28 and TRBJ1-1, is DVKVTQSSRYLVKRTGEKVFLECVQDMDHENMFWYRQDPGLGLRLIYFSYDVKMKEKGDIPEGYSVSREKKERFSLILESASTNQTSMYLCASSLSQMNTEAFFGQGTRLTVV.